The 17 T cell receptor beta chains reported below all come from one sample, sequenced in a study of sequential checkpoint blockade in melanoma. TCRdb's copy holds only in-frame clones and misses some; the assay was immunoSEQ multiplex PCR. The sample records tens of thousands of clones, 75% to 90% being singletons. Treatment described: randomized to nivolumab then ipilimumab (arm A) or the reverse (arm B). Sequenced here: CD8+ T cells sorted from blood (inferred from file names), sampled from a patient given nivolumab and ipilimumab in sequence. All receptors derive from a human donor with melanoma.

The chain uses TRBV19 and TRBJ2-7, with TRBD2 matching 9 bases. This CDR3 is built from 13 residues. V shed 9 bases and J 4 bases; nucleotides not matched to a gene: 7. The germline V gene has CDR1 LNHDA and CDR2 SQIVND (reference sequence). The CDR3 DNA sequence: TGTGCCAGCGGTGTGCGGGAGGGGTACGAGCAGTACTTC. Translation gives CASGVREGYEQYF.

The chain employs TRBV27 and TRBJ1-5, with D tentatively TRBD1 (5 bases). V lost 10 bases, J lost 2 bases, and 15 bases lay in between. The CDR3 is 14 amino acids. CDR1 is MNHEY and CDR2 is SMNVEV in the germline V gene (reference sequence). The CDR3 here is CATSWGVGNQPQHF. DNA of the CDR3: TGTGCCACCTCGTGGGGGGTCGGCAATCAGCCCCAGCATTTT.

This chain connects TRBV10-2 to TRBJ2-1, with D perhaps TRBD2 (7 bases). In germline, CDR1 is WSHSY, CDR2 SAAADI. The CDR3 has 17 residues. Trimming took off 5 bases at V and 1 base at J, with 18 bases between the two ends. The CDR3 reads CASSFGGGLGSYNEQFF. CDR3 nucleotide sequence: TGCGCCAGCAGTTTTGGGGGGGGCCTAGGGTCCTACAATGAGCAGTTCTTC.

V and J are TRBV5-4 and TRBJ2-7; 8 nucleotides agree with TRBD2. The CDR3 contains 15 residues. The germline gives CDR1 SGHNT, CDR2 YYREEE (reference sequence). After removal of 4 bases from V and 0 bases from J, the junction contained 6 bases not matched to a gene. CDR3 bases: TGTGCCAGCAGCGGGCCGGGGGGGGCCTCCTACGAGCAGTACTTC. Translating it yields CASSGPGGASYEQYF.

This chain links TRBV10-2 with TRBJ2-7, with 11 positions matching TRBD1. Trimming took 3 bases from V and 5 from J; bases not matched to a gene: 6. The germline gives CDR1 WSHSY, CDR2 SAAADI. This CDR3 is built from 15 residues. CDR3 nucleotides: TGCGCCAGCAGTGAACGGGACAGGGGGGATCACGAGCAGTACTTC. Protein product: CASSERDRGDHEQYF.

The rearrangement links TRBV9 to TRBJ2-3, with TRBD2 identical over 13 bases. V trimming: 3 bases; J trimming: 5 bases; junction bases outside the gene matches: 6. This CDR3 is built from 16 residues. Germline CDR1 SGDLS, CDR2 YYNGEE. The CDR3 loop reads CASSARLAGGGDTQYF. In nucleotides, the CDR3 is TGTGCCAGCAGCGCGAGACTAGCGGGGGGTGGAGATACGCAGTATTTT.

The chain recombines TRBV6-5 with TRBJ2-3; 7 bases are shared with TRBD2. This CDR3 has 14 residues. The V and J ends lost 0 bases and 6 bases, in that order; junction bases with no gene match: 3. Germline CDR1 MNHEY, CDR2 SVGAGI. The CDR3 here is CASSYSISGDTQYF. CDR3 coding DNA: TGTGCCAGCAGTTACTCGATTAGCGGGGATACGCAGTATTTT.

About this clone: Its ends do not fully match the called genes, so a read error is possible. The rearrangement joins TRBV7-8 to TRBJ2-7; 11 bases match TRBD2. CDR1 and CDR2 (germline): SGHVS, FQNEAQ. The CDR3 covers 15 residues. The CDR3 reads CASSQASGGSYEQYF. The DNA of the CDR3 is TGCGCCAGCAGCCAAGCTAGCGGGGGGTCCTACGAGCAGTACTTC.

The CDR3 sequence is CASSSGTESYYTF. The CDR3 DNA sequence: TGTGCCAGTAGTTCCGGGACAGAGTCGTACTACACCTTC. The rearrangement uses TRBV19 and TRBJ1-2; the match to TRBD1 covers 7 bases. From germline, CDR1 is LNHDA and CDR2 SQIVND (reference sequence). This CDR3 spans 13 amino acids. V gave up 5 bases and J gave up 10 bases; unmatched junction bases: 10.

This clone was seen a single time. The chain is built from TRBV6-1 and TRBJ2-5; 12 bases are a match to TRBD2. CDR1 is MNHNS and CDR2 is SASEGT in the germline V gene. This CDR3 is 15 amino acids long. Trimming took 4 bases from V and 5 from J; bases not matched to a gene: 5. The CDR3 reads CASSVLAGGPETQYF. CDR3 nucleotide sequence: TGTGCCAGCAGTGTGCTAGCGGGAGGGCCGGAGACCCAGTACTTC.

V usage is TRBV9 and J usage is TRBJ2-3; TRBD2 aligns across 9 bases. Germline V CDR1 and CDR2: SGDLS, YYNGEE. Trimming took 4 bases from V and 5 from J; bases not matched to a gene: 11. The CDR3 is 16 residues long. DNA of the CDR3: TGTGCCAGCAGCCCGAGTACCGCGGGGGGGCGAGATACGCAGTATTTT. This translates into CASSPSTAGGRDTQYF.

The chain couples TRBV10-2 to TRBJ2-5, with 10 bases matching TRBD1. The J call may not be correct, given that the DNA end is closer to TRBJ2-7. Germline values: CDR1 WSHSY, CDR2 SAAADI. The CDR3 extends over 17 amino acids. CDR3 in amino acids: CASSESAGQGIPYEQYF. CDR3 coding DNA: TGCGCCAGCAGTGAGTCGGCGGGACAGGGGATCCCCTACGAGCAGTACTTC.

On this clone itself: Other DNA sequences in this sample translate to the same CDR3. This rearrangement joins TRBV27 to TRBJ2-5; perhaps TRBD2 as D (5 bases). There are 12 residues in the CDR3. Germline CDR1 MNHEY, CDR2 SMNVEV (reference sequence). V was clipped by 3 bases and J by 14 bases, with 16 bases between them. The CDR3 is CASSFIGGSPYF. The CDR3 DNA is TGTGCCAGCAGTTTTATTGGTGGGAGTCCATACTTC.

This clone showed up just a few times. J is TRBJ1-5 and V is TRBV28; perhaps TRBD1 as D (5 bases). The CDR3 extends over 13 amino acids. V lost 5 bases, J lost 6 bases, and 11 bases lay in between. Germline lookup yields CDR1 MDHEN and CDR2 SYDVKM. The CDR3, as DNA: TGTGCCAGCAGTATAGGGGTGCGTCAGCCCCAGCATTTT. Residues: CASSIGVRQPQHF. Based on the CDR3 plus reference TRBV28 and TRBJ1-5, the full variable domain is DVKVTQSSRYLVKRTGEKVFLECVQDMDHENMFWYRQDPGLGLRLIYFSYDVKMKEKGDIPEGYSVSREKKERFSLILESASTNQTSMYLCASSIGVRQPQHFGDGTRLSIL.

The rearrangement links TRBV7-9 to TRBJ2-2; 7 nucleotides agree with TRBD1. This CDR3 comprises 19 residues. The J segment lost 3 bases and the V segment lost 5 bases, leaving 18 bases of the junction unmatched. Germline CDR1 SEHNR, CDR2 FQNEAQ (reference sequence). The CDR3 loop is CASSTSLALRGRHTGELFF. The CDR3, as DNA: TGTGCCAGCAGCACCTCCCTGGCACTGAGGGGGCGTCACACCGGGGAGCTGTTTTTT.

The CDR3 DNA reads TGCGCCAGCAGCATCTGGGAGAGTGGAAACTACGAGCAGTACTTC. Translated: CASSIWESGNYEQYF. The chain recombines TRBV5-1 with TRBJ2-7, with D possibly TRBD2 on 5 matching bases. Trimming removed 4 bases from V and 3 bases from J, with 17 bases in between. Germline V gene data show CDR1 as SGHRS and CDR2 as YFSETQ. There are 15 residues in the CDR3.

This clone appeared once. This chain uses TRBV19 with TRBJ1-5, with D unclear. The CDR3 spans 15 residues. The germline V gene encodes CDR1 LNHDA and CDR2 SQIVND (reference sequence). Between the trimmed V and J ends, which lost 10 bases and 0 bases, there was a span of 16 bases. The CDR3 loop is CATTRDTNSNQPQHF. Written as DNA, the CDR3 is TGTGCCACCACGAGGGATACCAATAGCAATCAGCCCCAGCATTTT.